The 22 T cell receptor beta chains below come from one sample, sequenced in a study of blood T cell repertoires in COVID-19. The data were produced by immunoSEQ multiplex PCR, yet TCRdb's version contains in-frame clones alone and is incomplete. The repertoire holds about 36,000 clones, approximately 78% seen once, with around 35% in the top ten. Sequencing used peripheral blood. The source is a man in his sixties with acute or convalescent COVID-19.

The chain is built from TRBV3-1 (or the pseudogene TRBV3-2) and TRBJ2-3; no definite D call. The CDR3 totals 12 residues. Germline loops: CDR1 LGHDT, CDR2 YNNKEL (reference sequence). Deletions cut 1 base from V and 4 bases from J, with 3 bases between. CDR3 sequence: CASSQVADTQYF. The CDR3 DNA reads as TGTGCCAGCAGCCAAGTAGCAGATACGCAGTATTTT.

V usage is TRBV5-1 and J usage is TRBJ2-1; D call uncertain. Trimming took off 0 bases at V and 2 bases at J, with 12 bases between the two ends. The CDR3 consists of 16 residues. CDR1 and CDR2 from the germline V gene are SGHRS and YFSETQ. CDR3 residues: CASSLGAFRAYNEQFF. CDR3 sequence (DNA): TGCGCCAGCAGCTTGGGAGCGTTTCGGGCCTACAATGAGCAGTTCTTC.

The chain is built from TRBV6-4 and TRBJ2-2; possibly TRBD2 for D (6 bases). The CDR3 is 16 residues long. Trimming left V 1 base short and J 4 bases short, with 13 bases between. Per the germline V gene, CDR1 is MRHNA and CDR2 is SNTAGT. CDR3 amino acids: CASSDLTGVGTGELFF. The CDR3, as DNA: TGTGCCAGCAGTGACTTGACGGGAGTAGGCACCGGGGAGCTGTTTTTT.

The chain recombines TRBV12-3 or TRBV12-4 with TRBJ2-1, with 7 bases lining up with TRBD2. The CDR3 runs 12 residues. Trimming removed 8 bases from V and 9 bases from J; junction bases left unmatched: 7. The CDR3 sequence is CASPGPGGEQFF. The CDR3 region has the DNA TGTGCCAGCCCGGGACCGGGGGGTGAGCAGTTCTTC.

The genes are TRBV10-2 and TRBJ1-6; D not resolved. Germline V lookup: CDR1 WSHSY, CDR2 SAAADI. The CDR3 is 13 amino acids. V lost 5 bases, J lost 7 bases, and 9 bases lay in between. CDR3 DNA sequence: TGCGCCAGCAGTCTTGGTGAGAATTCACCCCTCCACTTT. Protein product: CASSLGENSPLHF.

The V gene is TRBV9, the J gene TRBJ2-1; a possible D gene is TRBD1 (6 bases). Trimming took off 0 bases at V and 2 bases at J, with 6 bases between the two ends. Germline V gives CDR1 SGDLS, CDR2 YYNGEE. The CDR3 runs 14 residues. The CDR3 DNA follows: TGTGCCAGCAGCGTAGGGACAGCCTACAATGAGCAGTTCTTC. Translation: CASSVGTAYNEQFF.

V gene TRBV2 combines with J gene TRBJ1-5, with D possibly being TRBD1 (6 bases). Trimming removed 4 bases from V and 0 bases from J, with 10 bases in between. CDR1 is SNHLY and CDR2 is FYNNEI in the germline V gene. This CDR3 has 15 amino acids. CDR3 sequence reads: CASSVGGASNQPQHF. In DNA form, the CDR3 reads TGTGCCAGCAGTGTTGGGGGGGCTAGCAATCAGCCCCAGCATTTT.

V and J are TRBV24-1 and TRBJ2-3, with D maybe TRBD2 (8 bases). CDR1 and CDR2 (germline): KGHDR, SFDVKD. V lost 3 bases and J lost 2, with 20 bases in between. The CDR3 has 18 residues. The CDR3 coding sequence is TGTGCCACCAGTGATAGAATCGGCGGGGGGACAGTCACAGATACGCAGTATTTT. Translation gives CATSDRIGGGTVTDTQYF.

In this sample, this clone turned up a few times. The CDR3 spells CASSSSRGLDEQFF. CDR3 nucleotides: TGTGCCAGCAGCTCCTCTAGAGGGCTCGATGAGCAGTTCTTC. The rearrangement uses TRBV11-3 and TRBJ2-1; the D gene is possibly TRBD2 (5 bases). The CDR3 runs to 14 residues. Germline V gene sequence: CDR1 SGHNT, CDR2 YENEEA. V lost 4 bases and J lost 8, with 15 bases in between. The full variable domain, with the rest looked up from reference TRBV11-3 and TRBJ2-1, is EAGVVQSPRYKIIEKKQPVAFWCNPISGHNTLYWYLQNLGQGPELLIRYENEEAVDDSQLPKDRFSAERLKGVDSTLKIQPAELGDSAVYLCASSSSRGLDEQFFGPGTRLTVL.

The chain links TRBV12-3 or TRBV12-4 to TRBJ2-5; D unresolved. The V end lost 7 bases, the J end lost 3 bases, and 12 bases lay between the germline ends. The CDR3 spans 13 residues. CDR3 sequence: CASISTLEETQYF. CDR3 coding DNA: TGTGCCAGCATTTCGACTTTAGAAGAGACCCAGTACTTC.

The chain has TRBV2 and TRBJ2-1; TRBD2 is a possible D gene (6 bases). CDR3 length: 13 residues. CDR1 is SNHLY and CDR2 is FYNNEI in the germline V gene. Between the trimmed V and J ends, which lost 5 bases and 7 bases, there was a span of 12 bases. CDR3 nucleotides: TGTGCCAGCAGTCAGCTAGCGAGAAATGAGCAGTTCTTC. Translated, it gives CASSQLARNEQFF.

This chain joins TRBV5-1 and TRBJ2-7, with D perhaps TRBD1 (5 bases). Trimming took off 4 bases at V and 3 bases at J, with 26 bases between the two ends. CDR1 SGHRS and CDR2 YFSETQ come from the germline V gene. This CDR3 spans 18 amino acids. As DNA, the CDR3 is TGCGCCAGCAGCCCCGGCCTGGTGTCCCGGACAAGATACTACGAGCAGTACTTC. Residues: CASSPGLVSRTRYYEQYF.

V usage is TRBV20-1 and J usage is TRBJ2-3, with 8 bases identical to TRBD2. The CDR3 has 15 residues. With 3 bases clipped from V and 3 bases from J, the junction kept 8 bases outside the gene matches. The germline V gene has CDR1 DFQATT and CDR2 SNEGSKA (reference sequence). CDR3 sequence: CSASIPAGVTDTQYF. Written as DNA, the CDR3 is TGCAGTGCTAGTATACCAGCGGGAGTTACAGATACGCAGTATTTT.

The gene calls are TRBV6-1 and TRBJ2-2, with D possibly being TRBD1 (5 bases). Germline assignment: CDR1 MNHNS and CDR2 SASEGT. V was shortened by 6 bases and J by 0 bases, with 14 bases between the two germline ends. This CDR3 has 16 amino acids. The CDR3 sequence: CASSERQIPNTGELFF. The DNA of the CDR3 is TGTGCCAGCAGCGAAAGACAGATCCCGAACACCGGGGAGCTGTTTTTT.

This chain uses TRBV9 with TRBJ2-3; 14 bases are a match to TRBD2. CDR1 is SGDLS, CDR2 YYNGEE, per germline. CDR3 length equals 19 residues. The J segment lost 2 bases and the V segment lost 3 bases, leaving 11 bases of the junction unmatched. CDR3 sequence (DNA): TGTGCCAGCAGCGGAGACGGGACTAGCGGGAGAGGGACCACAGATACGCAGTATTTT. Its translation: CASSGDGTSGRGTTDTQYF. The full variable domain, completed using reference TRBV9 and TRBJ2-3, is DSGVTQTPKHLITATGQRVTLRCSPRSGDLSVYWYQQSLDQGLQFLIQYYNGEERAKGNILERFSAQQFPDLHSELNLSSLELGDSALYFCASSGDGTSGRGTTDTQYFGPGTRLTVL.

The chain employs TRBV4-3 and TRBJ2-3, with D maybe TRBD2 (6 bases). Per the germline V gene, CDR1 is LGHNA and CDR2 is YSLEER. Trimming shortened V by 1 base and J by 1 base, and 6 bases separated the two germline ends. This CDR3 is 14 amino acids long. CDR3 sequence reads: CASSQGGGTDTQYF. The CDR3 nucleotides are TGCGCCAGCAGCCAAGGGGGGGGCACAGATACGCAGTATTTT.

This clone occurred once. The V gene is TRBV6-1, the J gene TRBJ2-3, with 7 bases identical to TRBD2. The V gene end was trimmed by 3 bases and the J gene end by 5 bases; junction bases not matched to a gene: 8. This CDR3 is 15 amino acids long. Germline V gene data show CDR1 as MNHNS and CDR2 as SASEGT. The CDR3 spells CASSDPGLEKDTQYF. Written as DNA, the CDR3 is TGTGCCAGCAGTGACCCCGGACTAGAGAAAGATACGCAGTATTTT.

The genes are TRBV11-2 and TRBJ2-3; 14 bases are shared with TRBD2. Trimming cost V 6 bases and J 3 bases; bases outside gene matches: 11. The CDR3 contains 18 residues. Germline-derived CDR1 and CDR2 are SGHAT and FQNNGV. The CDR3 region has the DNA TGTGCCAGCAGTTCCGGGACTAGCGGGAGATATCGGACAGATACGCAGTATTTT. This gives the protein CASSSGTSGRYRTDTQYF.

This sequence joins TRBV3-1 (or the pseudogene TRBV3-2) and TRBJ2-1, with 13 bases matching TRBD2. CDR1 and CDR2 from the germline V gene are LGHDT and YNNKEL (reference sequence). V lost 0 bases, J lost 4 bases, and 3 bases stayed unmatched. The CDR3 is made up of 17 amino acids. This CDR3 reads CASSQDGTSGAYNEQFF. The CDR3 DNA sequence: TGTGCCAGCAGCCAAGATGGGACTAGCGGGGCTTACAATGAGCAGTTCTTC.

The chain uses TRBV7-9 and TRBJ1-5, with 7 positions matching TRBD1. Germline trimming cut 5 bases from V and 7 bases from J; bases unmatched to any gene: 14. The germline gives CDR1 SEHNR, CDR2 FQNEAQ (reference sequence). This CDR3 is 16 amino acids long. CDR3 DNA sequence: TGTGCCAGCAGCCCATCTGGGGGGACAGTCGGACAGCCCCAGCATTTT. As protein: CASSPSGGTVGQPQHF. Combining the CDR3 with reference TRBV7-9 and TRBJ1-5 gives the whole variable domain DTGVSQNPRHKITKRGQNVTFRCDPISEHNRLYWYRQTLGQGPEFLTYFQNEAQLEKSRLLSDRFSAERPKGSFSTLEIQRTEQGDSAMYLCASSPSGGTVGQPQHFGDGTRLSIL.

V is TRBV11-3 and J is TRBJ1-4; a possible D gene is TRBD1 (5 bases). Trimming left V 8 bases short and J 7 bases short, with 14 bases between. The CDR3 totals 13 residues. CDR1 is SGHNT, CDR2 YENEEA, per germline. The CDR3 bases are TGTGCCAGCTCACAAAGGGGTTCTGAAAAACTGTTTTTT. Translation gives CASSQRGSEKLFF.

This chain uses TRBV11-3 with TRBJ2-2; weak D call: TRBD2 (5 bases). Trimming left V 6 bases short and J 2 bases short, with 10 bases between. The length of the CDR3 is 14 residues. The germline V gene has CDR1 SGHNT and CDR2 YENEEA. CDR3 bases: TGTGCCAGCAGTTTCCGGGGAAACACCGGGGAGCTGTTTTTT. Its translation is CASSFRGNTGELFF.